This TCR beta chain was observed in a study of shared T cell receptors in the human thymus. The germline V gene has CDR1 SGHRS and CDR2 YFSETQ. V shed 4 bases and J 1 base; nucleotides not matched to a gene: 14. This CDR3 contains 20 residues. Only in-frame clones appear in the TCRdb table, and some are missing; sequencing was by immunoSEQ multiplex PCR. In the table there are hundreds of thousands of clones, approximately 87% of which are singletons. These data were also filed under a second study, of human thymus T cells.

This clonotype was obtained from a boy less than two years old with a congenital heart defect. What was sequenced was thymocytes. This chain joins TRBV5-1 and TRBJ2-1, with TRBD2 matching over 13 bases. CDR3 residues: CASSPPPGTSGECSYNEQFF. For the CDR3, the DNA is TGCGCCAGCAGCCCACCACCCGGGACTAGCGGGGAATGTTCCTACAATGAGCAGTTCTTC.